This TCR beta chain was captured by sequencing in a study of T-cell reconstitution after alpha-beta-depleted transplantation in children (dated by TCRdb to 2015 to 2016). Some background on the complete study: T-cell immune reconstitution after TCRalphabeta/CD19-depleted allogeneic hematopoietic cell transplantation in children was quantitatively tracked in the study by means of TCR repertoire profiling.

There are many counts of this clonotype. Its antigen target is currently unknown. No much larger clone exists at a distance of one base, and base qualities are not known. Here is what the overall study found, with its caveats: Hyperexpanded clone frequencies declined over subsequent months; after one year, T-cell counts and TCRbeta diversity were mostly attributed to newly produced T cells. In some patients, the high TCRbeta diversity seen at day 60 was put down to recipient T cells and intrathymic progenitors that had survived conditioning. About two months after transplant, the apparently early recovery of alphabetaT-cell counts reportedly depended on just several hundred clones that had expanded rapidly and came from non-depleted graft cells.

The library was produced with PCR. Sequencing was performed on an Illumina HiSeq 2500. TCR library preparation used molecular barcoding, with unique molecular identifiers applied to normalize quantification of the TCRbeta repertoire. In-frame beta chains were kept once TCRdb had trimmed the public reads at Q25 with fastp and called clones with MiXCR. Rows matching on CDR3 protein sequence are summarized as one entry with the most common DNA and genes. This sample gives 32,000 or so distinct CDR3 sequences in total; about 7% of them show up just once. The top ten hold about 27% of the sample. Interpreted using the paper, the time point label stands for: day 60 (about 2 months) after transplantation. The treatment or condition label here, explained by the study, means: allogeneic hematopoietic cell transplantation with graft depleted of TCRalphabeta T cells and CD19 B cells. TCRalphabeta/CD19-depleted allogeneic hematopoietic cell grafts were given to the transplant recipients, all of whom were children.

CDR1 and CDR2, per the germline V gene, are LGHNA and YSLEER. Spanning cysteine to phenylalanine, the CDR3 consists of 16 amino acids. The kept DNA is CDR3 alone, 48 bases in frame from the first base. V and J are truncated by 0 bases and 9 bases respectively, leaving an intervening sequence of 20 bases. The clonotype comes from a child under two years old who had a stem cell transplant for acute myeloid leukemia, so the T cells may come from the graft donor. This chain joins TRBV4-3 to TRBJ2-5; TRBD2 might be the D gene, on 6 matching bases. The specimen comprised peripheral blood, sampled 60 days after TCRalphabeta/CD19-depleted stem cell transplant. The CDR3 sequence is CASSQETGPSEGAQYF. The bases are TGCGCCAGCAGCCAAGAGACCGGACCTTCGGAGGGAGCCCAGTACTTC.